This T cell receptor (beta chain) appears in the sequencing data of a study of blood T cell repertoires in COVID-19. About the study: Samples of COVID-19 (acute and convalescent) were obtained from the United States, Italy and Spain. From T cells, B-cell-depleted T cells, or PBMCs came the material, which was cDNA or gDNA.

The CDR3 contains 15 residues. Trimming took 8 bases from V and 2 from J, leaving 19 bases between them. In the authors' methods: Reference gene primer amplification gave nucleated cell count estimates. Libraries were prepared by immunoSEQ multiplex PCR; TCRdb keeps only in-frame clonotypes and omits some of them. The V and J calls and the clone size are those of that table, but D and trimming were determined from the DNA. This repertoire shows around 140,000 clones, 81% found once; its top ten account for approximately 8.2%. V is TRBV23-1 and J is TRBJ2-7; a weak D match, TRBD2 (5 bases). TRBV23-1 is labeled an ORF, and its function is uncertain. Sequencing was carried out using peripheral blood. This receptor was obtained from a human donor in a cohort sampled during active COVID-19. CDR3 sequence reads: CASGGYSRGPYEQYF. In DNA form, the CDR3 reads TGCGCCAGCGGCGGGTATTCAAGAGGCCCCTACGAGCAGTACTTC.